The T cell receptor beta chain under discussion was sequenced for a study of blood T cells in healthy people across ages (dated by TCRdb to about 2015). At the level of the whole study: In model experiments, template switching captured roughly one uniquely barcoded TCR beta cDNA molecule for every two T cells. Using deep sequencing normalized with unique cDNA molecular identifiers, the study measured how TCR beta repertoire diversity changes with age. Four age groups were formed from the donors: young (average approximately 15 years), middle-aged (around 40), aged (roughly 59) and long-lived (approximately 78). To avoid experimental bias, donors of different ages were spread randomly across the sequencing lanes. Two additional independent replicas of 1 million unique cDNA reads from the same blood draw were analyzed for two donors (one aged 18 to 30 and one aged 80 or older). The paper as a whole reports these results and caveats: Observed TCR beta diversity correlated strongly with the percentage of naive T cells measured by flow cytometry. Bulk unsorted PBMC profiling prevented conclusive comparison of naive and antigen-experienced compartments. Because the CMV infection status of the donors was unknown, age-related changes in expanded clonotypes may potentially have been confounded. Estimates of total diversity based on one million sequenced T cells were considered lower bounds and underestimates. As age increased, observed TCR beta diversity per million T cells dropped in a roughly linear way, and a significant reduction was already evident by age 40. Compared with the aged group, the long-lived group had more naive CD4+ T cells, fewer expanded clones and increased TCR diversity, suggesting age selection.

Receptor libraries were prepared by 5' RACE. The listed sequencing device is Illumina HiSeq 2500. A second PCR of about 7 to 12 cycles was run with a J-beta primer mix and a sample-barcoded 5' primer. A template-switch 5' adaptor carrying 12 random nucleotides introduced a unique molecular identifier onto each TCR beta cDNA molecule. Each sample yielded at least 3 million CDR3-containing paired-end reads. All of the RNA was converted into first-strand cDNA using the Mint cDNA synthesis kit, with a TRBC-specific oligonucleotide serving as the primer. Following uracil-DNA glycosylase treatment, all cDNA underwent a first 18-cycle PCR with the universal primers M1SS and BC2_uni_R. Per the source publication's procedure: Normalization of each sample was performed by random selection of 1 million high-quality reads, each carrying a distinct molecular identifier. Instead of being binned into consensus sequences, reads with shared molecular identifiers were discarded. MiTCR, run with a Q25 quality threshold and the strictest error-elimination algorithm, handled CDR3 identification, clonotype clustering and error correction. Lower-bound total TCR beta diversity was estimated with a nonparametric unseen species model using Euler transformation. In-frame beta chains were kept once TCRdb had trimmed the public reads at Q25 with fastp and called clones with MiXCR. Entries are consolidated by CDR3 protein sequence, retaining the most common genes and DNA. In this record, the V and J calls reflect TCRdb's handling and not the investigators' own analysis. This sample comprises roughly 1.7 million distinct CDR3 sequences, about 32% of them detected only once. Together, the top ten hold about 11% of the sample.

CDR1 and CDR2 (GTSNPN, SVGIG) derive from the germline V gene (reference sequence). From the cysteine through the phenylalanine, the CDR3 covers 14 amino acids. Only the CDR3 region is kept as DNA, spanning 42 bases read in frame from base 1. The junction carries 9 bases between V and J, which are trimmed by 4 bases and 0 bases respectively. Donors were about 36 systemically healthy Caucasian individuals from Russia aged roughly 6 to 90 years. Around 10 milliliters of peripheral blood were collected from each donor into EDTA-treated Vacutainer tubes. PBMCs were isolated by Ficoll-Paque density-gradient centrifugation, with at least 6.5 million obtained per sample. Trizol reagent was used to extract total RNA from PBMCs, with at least 6 micrograms per sample. The percentages of naive CD45RAhigh/CD27high T cells were determined by flow cytometry on a PBMC aliquot from every donor. To note about this clonotype: Its recognized antigen is unknown. Base qualities were left out, and no much larger clone turns up one base away.

This receptor was identified in a woman in her twenties or thirties in good health. The specimen was blood. This chain is built from TRBV30 and TRBJ2-2, and possibly TRBD1, on 6 matching bases. The base sequence is TGTGCCTGGAAGTGGGACACGAACACCGGGGAGCTGTTTTTT. This is translated as CAWKWDTNTGELFF.